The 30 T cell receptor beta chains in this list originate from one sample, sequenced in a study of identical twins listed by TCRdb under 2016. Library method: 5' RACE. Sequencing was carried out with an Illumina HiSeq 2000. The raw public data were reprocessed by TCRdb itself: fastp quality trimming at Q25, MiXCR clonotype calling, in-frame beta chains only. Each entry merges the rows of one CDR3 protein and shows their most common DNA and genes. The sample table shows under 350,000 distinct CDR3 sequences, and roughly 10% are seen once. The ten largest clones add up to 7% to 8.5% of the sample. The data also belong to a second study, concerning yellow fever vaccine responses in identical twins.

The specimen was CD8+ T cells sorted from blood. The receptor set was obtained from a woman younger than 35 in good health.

The CDR3 bases are TGTGCCAGCAGACGGGACGGATCCTACGAGCAGTACTTC. Amino acids: CASRRDGSYEQYF. V gene TRBV7-9 combines with J gene TRBJ2-7; D is possibly TRBD1 or TRBD2 (5 bases each). This CDR3 has 13 residues. V was clipped by 6 bases and J by 1 base, with 10 bases between them. Germline V gene lookup returns CDR1 SEHNR and CDR2 FQNEAQ (reference sequence).

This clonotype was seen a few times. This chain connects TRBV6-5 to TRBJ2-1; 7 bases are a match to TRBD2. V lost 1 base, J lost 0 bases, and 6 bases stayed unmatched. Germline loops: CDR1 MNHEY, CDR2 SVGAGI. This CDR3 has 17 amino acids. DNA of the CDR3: TGTGCCAGCAGTTACTTCTCTAGCGGAAGCTCCTACAATGAGCAGTTCTTC. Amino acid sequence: CASSYFSSGSSYNEQFF.

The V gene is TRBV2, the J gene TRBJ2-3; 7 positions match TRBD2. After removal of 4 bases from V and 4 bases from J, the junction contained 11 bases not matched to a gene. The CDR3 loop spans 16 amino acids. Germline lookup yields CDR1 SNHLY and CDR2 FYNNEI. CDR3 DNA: TGTGCCAGCAGTGCCGCTAGCGGACCAAAGGCAGATACGCAGTATTTT. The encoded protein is CASSAASGPKADTQYF.

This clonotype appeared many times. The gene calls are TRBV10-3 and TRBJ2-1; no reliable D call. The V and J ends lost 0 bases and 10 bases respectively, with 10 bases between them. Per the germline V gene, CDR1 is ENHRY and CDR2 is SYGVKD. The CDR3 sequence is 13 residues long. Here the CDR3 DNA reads TGTGCCATCAGTGAGTCCCGACTGGACGAGCAGTTCTTC. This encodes CAISESRLDEQFF.

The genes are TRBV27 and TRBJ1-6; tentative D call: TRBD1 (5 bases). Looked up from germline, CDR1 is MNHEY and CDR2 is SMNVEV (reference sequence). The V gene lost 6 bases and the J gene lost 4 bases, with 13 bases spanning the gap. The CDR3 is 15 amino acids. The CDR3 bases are TGTGCCAGCAGCACGGGACGGAGTTATAATTCACCCCTCCACTTT. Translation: CASSTGRSYNSPLHF.

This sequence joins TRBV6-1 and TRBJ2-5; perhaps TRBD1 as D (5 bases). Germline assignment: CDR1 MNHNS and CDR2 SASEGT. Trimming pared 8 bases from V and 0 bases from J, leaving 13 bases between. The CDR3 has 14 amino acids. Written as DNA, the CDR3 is TGTGCCAGCGCCGGGCCAGGGTACCAAGAGACCCAGTACTTC. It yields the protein CASAGPGYQETQYF.

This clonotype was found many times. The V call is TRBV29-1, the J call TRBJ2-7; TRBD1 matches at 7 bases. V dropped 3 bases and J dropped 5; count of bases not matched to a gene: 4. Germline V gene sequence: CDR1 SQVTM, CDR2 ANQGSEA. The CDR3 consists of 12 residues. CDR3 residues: CSVESQGDEQYF. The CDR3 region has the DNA TGCAGCGTTGAGAGCCAGGGGGACGAGCAGTACTTC.

This chain's CDR3 is CASPLGGSTLYNEQFF. The CDR3 DNA follows: TGTGCCAGCCCCTTAGGCGGCAGCACCCTCTACAATGAGCAGTTCTTC. The V gene is TRBV7-9, the J gene TRBJ2-1, with unresolved D. V shed 8 bases and J shed 3 bases, with 20 bases lying between them. The CDR3 runs to 16 residues. Germline V gene data show CDR1 as SEHNR and CDR2 as FQNEAQ (reference sequence).

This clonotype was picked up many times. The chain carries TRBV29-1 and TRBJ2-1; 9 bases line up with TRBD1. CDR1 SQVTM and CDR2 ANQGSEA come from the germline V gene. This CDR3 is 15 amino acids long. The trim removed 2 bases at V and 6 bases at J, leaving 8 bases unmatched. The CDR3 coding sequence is TGCAGCGTTGAAACACCGGGACAGGGCCCCAATGAGCAGTTCTTC. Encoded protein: CSVETPGQGPNEQFF.

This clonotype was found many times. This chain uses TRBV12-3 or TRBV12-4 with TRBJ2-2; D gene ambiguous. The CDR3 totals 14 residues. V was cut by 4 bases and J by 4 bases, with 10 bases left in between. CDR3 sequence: CASSSGVFTGELFF. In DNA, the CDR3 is TGTGCCAGCAGTTCCGGAGTGTTCACCGGGGAGCTGTTTTTT.

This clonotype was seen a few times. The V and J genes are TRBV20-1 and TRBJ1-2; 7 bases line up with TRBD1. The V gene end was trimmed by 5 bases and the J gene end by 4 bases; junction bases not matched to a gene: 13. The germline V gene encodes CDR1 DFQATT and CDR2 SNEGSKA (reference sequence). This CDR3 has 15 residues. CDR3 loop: CSALPATGRTYGYTF. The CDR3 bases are TGCAGTGCTTTACCAGCGACAGGGAGGACCTATGGCTACACCTTC.

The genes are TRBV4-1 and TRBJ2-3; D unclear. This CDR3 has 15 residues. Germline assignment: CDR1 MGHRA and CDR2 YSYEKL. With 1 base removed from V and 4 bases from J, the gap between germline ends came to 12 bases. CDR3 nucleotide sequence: TGCGCCAGCAGCCAAGGTTTAGATGGGGCAGATACGCAGTATTTT. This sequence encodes CASSQGLDGADTQYF.

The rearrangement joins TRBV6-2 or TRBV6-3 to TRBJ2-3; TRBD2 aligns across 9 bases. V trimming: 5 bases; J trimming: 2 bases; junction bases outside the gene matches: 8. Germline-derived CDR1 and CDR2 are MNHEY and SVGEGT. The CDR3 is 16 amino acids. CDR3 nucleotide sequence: TGTGCCAGCAGTCCCGGGGAGCGGGAGGCCACAGATACGCAGTATTTT. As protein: CASSPGEREATDTQYF.

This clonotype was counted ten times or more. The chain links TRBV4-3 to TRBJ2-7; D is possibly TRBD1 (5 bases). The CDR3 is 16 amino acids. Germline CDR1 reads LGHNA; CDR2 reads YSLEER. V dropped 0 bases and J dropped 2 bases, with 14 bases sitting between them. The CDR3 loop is CASSQDFEAGPYEQYF. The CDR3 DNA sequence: TGCGCCAGCAGCCAAGATTTTGAGGCAGGGCCCTACGAGCAGTACTTC.

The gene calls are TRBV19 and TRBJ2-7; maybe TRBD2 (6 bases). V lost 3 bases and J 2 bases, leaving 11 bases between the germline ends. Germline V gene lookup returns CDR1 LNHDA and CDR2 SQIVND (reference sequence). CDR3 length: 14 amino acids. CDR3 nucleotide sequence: TGTGCCAGTAGTATCGGGAGCAGCACCTACGAGCAGTACTTC. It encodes CASSIGSSTYEQYF.

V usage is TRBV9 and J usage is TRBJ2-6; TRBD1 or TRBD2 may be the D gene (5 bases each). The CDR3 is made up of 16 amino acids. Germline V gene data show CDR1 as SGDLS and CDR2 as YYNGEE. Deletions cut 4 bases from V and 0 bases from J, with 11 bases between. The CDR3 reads CASSPPGASGANVLTF. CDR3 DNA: TGTGCCAGCAGCCCTCCCGGGGCCTCTGGGGCCAACGTCCTGACTTTC. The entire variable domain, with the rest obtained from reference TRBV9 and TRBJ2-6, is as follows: DSGVTQTPKHLITATGQRVTLRCSPRSGDLSVYWYQQSLDQGLQFLIQYYNGEERAKGNILERFSAQQFPDLHSELNLSSLELGDSALYFCASSPPGASGANVLTFGAGSRLTVL.

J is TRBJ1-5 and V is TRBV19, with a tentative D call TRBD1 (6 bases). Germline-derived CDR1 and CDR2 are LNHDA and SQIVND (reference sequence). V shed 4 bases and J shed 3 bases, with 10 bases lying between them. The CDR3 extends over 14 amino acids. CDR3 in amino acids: CASSTGGHNQPQHF. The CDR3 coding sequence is TGTGCCAGTAGTACCGGGGGGCACAATCAGCCCCAGCATTTT.

CDR3 region: CSVKGRVDEKLFF. DNA for the CDR3: TGCAGCGTTAAAGGACGGGTGGACGAAAAACTGTTTTTT. The V gene is TRBV29-1, the J gene TRBJ1-4; D not certain. V gave up 5 bases and J gave up 8 bases, with 15 bases separating them. Looked up from germline, CDR1 is SQVTM and CDR2 is ANQGSEA. The CDR3 has 13 residues.

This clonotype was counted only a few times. DNA of the CDR3: TGTGCCAGTAGCCGGACAGGGACTAGCTACCGGGTCTGGGAGACCCAGTACTTC. This encodes CASSRTGTSYRVWETQYF. This chain uses TRBV19 with TRBJ2-5; weak D call: TRBD2 (9 bases). V lost 6 bases, J lost 5 bases, and 28 bases lay in between. The CDR3 is 18 residues long. CDR1 and CDR2 (germline): LNHDA, SQIVND (reference sequence). The whole variable domain, remainder taken from reference TRBV19 and TRBJ2-5, is DGGITQSPKYLFRKEGQNVTLSCEQNLNHDAMYWYRQDPGQGLRLIYYSQIVNDFQKGDIAEGYSVSREKKESFPLTVTSAQKNPTAFYLCASSRTGTSYRVWETQYFGPGTRLLVL.

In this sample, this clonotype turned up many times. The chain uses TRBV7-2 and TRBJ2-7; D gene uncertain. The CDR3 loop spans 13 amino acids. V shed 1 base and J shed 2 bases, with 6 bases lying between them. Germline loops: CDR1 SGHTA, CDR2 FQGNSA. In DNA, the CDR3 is TGTGCCAGCAGCTTAGAGTCGGCCTACGAGCAGTACTTC. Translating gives CASSLESAYEQYF.

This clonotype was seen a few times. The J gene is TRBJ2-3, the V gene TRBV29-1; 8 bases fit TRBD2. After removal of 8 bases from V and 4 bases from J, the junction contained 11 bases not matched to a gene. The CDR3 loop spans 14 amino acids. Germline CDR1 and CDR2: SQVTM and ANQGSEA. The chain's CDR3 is CSFRETGGPDTQYF. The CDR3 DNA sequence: TGCAGCTTTCGGGAAACGGGGGGGCCAGATACGCAGTATTTT.

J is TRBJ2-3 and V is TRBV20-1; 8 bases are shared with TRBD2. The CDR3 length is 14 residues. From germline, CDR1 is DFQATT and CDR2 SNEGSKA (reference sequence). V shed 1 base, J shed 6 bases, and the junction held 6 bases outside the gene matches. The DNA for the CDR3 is TGCAGTGCTAGAGGCGAGACTAGCGCCGATACGCAGTATTTT. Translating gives CSARGETSADTQYF.

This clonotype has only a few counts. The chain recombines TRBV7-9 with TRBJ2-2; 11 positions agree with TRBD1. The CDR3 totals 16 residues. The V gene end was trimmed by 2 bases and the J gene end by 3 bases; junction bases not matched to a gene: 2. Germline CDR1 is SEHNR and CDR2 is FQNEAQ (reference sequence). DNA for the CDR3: TGTGCCAGCAGCTTACCGGGACAGGGGGACACCGGGGAGCTGTTTTTT. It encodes CASSLPGQGDTGELFF.

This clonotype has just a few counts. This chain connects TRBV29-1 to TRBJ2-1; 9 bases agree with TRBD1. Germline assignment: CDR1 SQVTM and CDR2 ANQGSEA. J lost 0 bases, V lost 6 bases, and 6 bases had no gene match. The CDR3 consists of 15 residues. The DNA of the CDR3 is TGCAGCGTGTGGACAGGGGATACCTCCTACAATGAGCAGTTCTTC. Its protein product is CSVWTGDTSYNEQFF.

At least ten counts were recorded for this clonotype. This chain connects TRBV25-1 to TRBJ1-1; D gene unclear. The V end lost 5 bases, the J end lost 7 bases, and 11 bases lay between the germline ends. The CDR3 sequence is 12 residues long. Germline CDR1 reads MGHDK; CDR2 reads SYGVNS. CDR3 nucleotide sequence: TGTGCCAGCAGTTCCCCGGCGGGTGAAGCTTTCTTT. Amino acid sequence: CASSSPAGEAFF.

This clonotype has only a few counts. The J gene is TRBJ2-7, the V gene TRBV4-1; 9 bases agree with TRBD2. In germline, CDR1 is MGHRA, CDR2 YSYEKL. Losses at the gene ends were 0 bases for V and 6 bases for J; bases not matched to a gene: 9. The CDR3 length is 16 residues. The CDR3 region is CASSQEPAGGLSEQYF. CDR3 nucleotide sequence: TGCGCCAGCAGCCAAGAACCAGCGGGAGGACTAAGCGAGCAGTACTTC.

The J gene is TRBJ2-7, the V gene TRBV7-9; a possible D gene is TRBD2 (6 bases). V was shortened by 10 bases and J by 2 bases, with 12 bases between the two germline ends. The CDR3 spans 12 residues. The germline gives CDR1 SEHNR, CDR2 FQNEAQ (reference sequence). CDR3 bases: TGTGCCATTGATCGGGAGCCCTACGAGCAGTACTTC. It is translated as CAIDREPYEQYF. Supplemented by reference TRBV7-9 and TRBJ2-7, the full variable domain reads DTGVSQNPRHKITKRGQNVTFRCDPISEHNRLYWYRQTLGQGPEFLTYFQNEAQLEKSRLLSDRFSAERPKGSFSTLEIQRTEQGDSAMYLCAIDREPYEQYFGPGTRLTVT.

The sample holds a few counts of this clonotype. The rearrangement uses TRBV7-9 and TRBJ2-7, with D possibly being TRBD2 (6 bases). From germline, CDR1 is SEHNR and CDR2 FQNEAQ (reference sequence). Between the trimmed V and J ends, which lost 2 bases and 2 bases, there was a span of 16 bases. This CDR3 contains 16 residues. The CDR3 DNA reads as TGTGCCAGCAGCTTACGGGGGAGGCAAGACGCCTACGAGCAGTACTTC. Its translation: CASSLRGRQDAYEQYF.

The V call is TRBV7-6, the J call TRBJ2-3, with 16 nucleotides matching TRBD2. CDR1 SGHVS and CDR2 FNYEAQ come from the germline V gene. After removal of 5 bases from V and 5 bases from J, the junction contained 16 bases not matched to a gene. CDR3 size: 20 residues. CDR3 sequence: CASSPGKGLAGGPGGDTQYF. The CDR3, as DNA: TGTGCCAGCAGCCCCGGGAAGGGACTAGCGGGGGGGCCTGGGGGAGATACGCAGTATTTT.

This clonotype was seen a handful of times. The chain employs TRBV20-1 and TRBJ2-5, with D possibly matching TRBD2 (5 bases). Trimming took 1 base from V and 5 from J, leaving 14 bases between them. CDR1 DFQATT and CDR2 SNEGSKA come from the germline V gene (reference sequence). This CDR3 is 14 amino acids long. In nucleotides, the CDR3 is TGCAGTGCTAGAGCCCCGGCTAGCCCGGAGACCCAGTACTTC. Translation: CSARAPASPETQYF.